This TCR beta chain comes out of a study of T cell responses to AZD1222 COVID-19 vaccine. General study results and limits: Researchers report vaccine-associated CD4 TCRs spanning spike, with dominance at 160-218 and 743-854. Seropositive at baseline were only a handful of AZD1222 recipients. Of spike-specific TCRs, nearly half reportedly target regions left unmutated in variants.

The V gene lost 4 bases and the J gene lost 4 bases, with 17 bases spanning the gap. The germline CDR1 and CDR2 sequences are MNHEY and SVGAGI. The CDR3 has 15 amino acids. In the case of this clone: Its matching antigen is unknown.

This table comes from immunoSEQ multiplex PCR, and its TCRdb copy is limited to in-frame clones, with some not included. The sample records roughly 79,000 clones, roughly 80% being singletons. The sample consisted of peripheral blood, taken on day 0 of AZD1222 vaccination. The receptor was derived from an adult in good health. V is TRBV6-5 and J is TRBJ2-7, with a tentative D call TRBD2 (6 bases). For the CDR3, the DNA is TGTGCCAGCAGTTCCCTGGTGGCGGGGACTTACGAGCAGTACTTC. Translation: CASSSLVAGTYEQYF.